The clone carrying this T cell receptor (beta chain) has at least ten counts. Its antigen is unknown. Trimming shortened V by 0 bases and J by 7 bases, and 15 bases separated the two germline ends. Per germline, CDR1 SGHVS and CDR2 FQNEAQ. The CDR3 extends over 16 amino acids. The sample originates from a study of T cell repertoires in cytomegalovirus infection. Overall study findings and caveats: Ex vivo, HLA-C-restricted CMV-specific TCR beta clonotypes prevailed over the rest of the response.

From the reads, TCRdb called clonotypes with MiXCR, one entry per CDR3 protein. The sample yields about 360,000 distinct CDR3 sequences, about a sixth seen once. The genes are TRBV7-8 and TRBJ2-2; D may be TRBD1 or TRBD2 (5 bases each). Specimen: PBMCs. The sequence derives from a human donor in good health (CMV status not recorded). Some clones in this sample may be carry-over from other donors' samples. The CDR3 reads CASSLAGASGSGELFF. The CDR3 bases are TGTGCCAGCAGCTTAGCGGGAGCGTCAGGGAGCGGGGAGCTGTTTTTT.